A selection of T cell receptor beta chains follows, all from one sample in a study of cytomegalovirus exposure and HLA in healthy donors. Method: immunoSEQ multiplex PCR; TCRdb's copy keeps in-frame clones and lacks some. The profile covers about 210,000 clones, with 75% to 80% appearing a single time and about 1.7% taken by the ten largest. The sequenced sample was PBMCs. The receptors were sampled from a male donor in good health and CMV-seronegative. CDR3s include the opening cysteine and the closing phenylalanine or tryptophan. D genes are given only for firm matches. Rows may omit the clone size; those that give it use once, few, many or a size class.

j_call: TRBJ2-5
v_call: TRBV4-3
d_call: -
clone_size: -
cdr3_nt: TGCGCCAGCAGTAAAGAAATCGGAGAGACCCAGTACTTC
cdr3_aa: CASSKEIGETQYF

j_call: TRBJ1-4
v_call: TRBV9
d_call: TRBD1
clone_size: -
cdr3_nt: TGTGCCAGCAGCTCAGCACCGGGACAGGGTCCAGCTAATGAAAAACTGTTTTTT
cdr3_aa: CASSSAPGQGPANEKLFF

j_call: TRBJ2-5
v_call: TRBV7-2
d_call: -
clone_size: -
cdr3_nt: TGTGCCAGCAGCTTAGCGGGTAGGGGAACGGAGACCCAGTACTTC
cdr3_aa: CASSLAGRGTETQYF

j_call: TRBJ2-7
v_call: TRBV27
d_call: -
clone_size: -
cdr3_nt: TGTGCCAGCAAAGCCGACAGCTCCTACGAGCAGTACTTC
cdr3_aa: CASKADSSYEQYF

j_call: TRBJ2-7
v_call: TRBV10-3
d_call: -
clone_size: once
cdr3_nt: TGTGCCATCAGTCGGGATCTCTACGAGCAGTACTTC
cdr3_aa: CAISRDLYEQYF

j_call: TRBJ1-2
v_call: TRBV6-6
d_call: -
clone_size: -
cdr3_nt: TGTGCCAGCAGTTACTCGGCGGCATCCTATGGCTACACCTTC
cdr3_aa: CASSYSAASYGYTF

j_call: TRBJ1-4
v_call: TRBV10-3
d_call: -
clone_size: few
cdr3_nt: TGTGCCATCAGCGACTTGGCAACTAATGAAAAACTGTTTTTT
cdr3_aa: CAISDLATNEKLFF

j_call: TRBJ1-5
v_call: TRBV7-2
d_call: -
clone_size: -
cdr3_nt: TGTGCCAGCAGCCCGAACCGGAATCAGCCCCAGCATTTT
cdr3_aa: CASSPNRNQPQHF

j_call: TRBJ2-2
v_call: TRBV9
d_call: TRBD2
clone_size: -
cdr3_nt: TGTGCCAGCAGCGTAGCTGCGGGAGGGCCGGCCGGGGAGCTGTTTTTT
cdr3_aa: CASSVAAGGPAGELFF

j_call: TRBJ2-2
v_call: TRBV6-5
d_call: -
clone_size: once
cdr3_nt: TGTGCCAGCATGAGCGGCAGGGGGAACACCGGGGAGCTGTTTTTT
cdr3_aa: CASMSGRGNTGELFF

j_call: TRBJ1-5
v_call: TRBV30
d_call: -
clone_size: -
cdr3_nt: TGTGCCTGGAGTGTCGGACAGTTGGGCAATCAGCCCCAGCATTTT
cdr3_aa: CAWSVGQLGNQPQHF

j_call: TRBJ2-5
v_call: TRBV6-1
d_call: -
clone_size: -
cdr3_nt: TGTGCCAGCCAAAGGGGGGGGCGGGAGACCCAGTACTTC
cdr3_aa: CASQRGGRETQYF

j_call: TRBJ1-5
v_call: TRBV15
d_call: -
clone_size: -
cdr3_nt: TGTGCCACCAGCAGAGATACGGGGGGTTGGCAGCCCCAGCATTTT
cdr3_aa: CATSRDTGGWQPQHF

j_call: TRBJ2-3
v_call: TRBV28
d_call: TRBD1
clone_size: -
cdr3_nt: TGTGCCAGCAGTCAAGACAGGGTCACAGATACGCAGTATTTT
cdr3_aa: CASSQDRVTDTQYF

j_call: TRBJ2-1
v_call: TRBV28
d_call: -
clone_size: few
cdr3_nt: TGTGCCAGCATAAGTACGAGCCGTTCCAATGAGCAGTTCTTC
cdr3_aa: CASISTSRSNEQFF

j_call: TRBJ2-7
v_call: TRBV5-6
d_call: -
clone_size: -
cdr3_nt: TGTGCCAGCAGCTTCTTCCGGAGCTCCTACGAGCAGTACTTC
cdr3_aa: CASSFFRSSYEQYF

j_call: TRBJ1-1
v_call: TRBV6-6
d_call: -
clone_size: -
cdr3_nt: TGTGCCAGCAGTTACTCGAATCTACTCCAGGGCGAAGCTTTCTTT
cdr3_aa: CASSYSNLLQGEAFF

j_call: TRBJ2-1
v_call: TRBV7-6
d_call: -
clone_size: -
cdr3_nt: TGTGCCAGCAGCTCCGGGGGTTACAATGAGCAGTTCTTC
cdr3_aa: CASSSGGYNEQFF

j_call: TRBJ2-5
v_call: TRBV7-3
d_call: -
clone_size: -
cdr3_nt: TGTGCCAGCAGCTTGACAGGTTGGGGGCAAGAGACCCAGTACTTC
cdr3_aa: CASSLTGWGQETQYF

j_call: TRBJ1-4
v_call: TRBV28
d_call: TRBD1
clone_size: -
cdr3_nt: TGTGCCAGCAGTTTAAGCCCGGGACAGGCCAATGAAAAACTGTTTTTT
cdr3_aa: CASSLSPGQANEKLFF

j_call: TRBJ1-5
v_call: TRBV7-6
d_call: -
clone_size: -
cdr3_nt: TGTGCCAGCAGCTTTTATTCAGGGCCAAATCAGCCCCAGCATTTT
cdr3_aa: CASSFYSGPNQPQHF

j_call: TRBJ2-1
v_call: TRBV4-2
d_call: TRBD1
clone_size: -
cdr3_nt: TGTGCCAGCAGACGGACGGACAGGGGGGATGAGCAGTTCTTC
cdr3_aa: CASRRTDRGDEQFF

j_call: TRBJ2-3
v_call: TRBV10-2
d_call: -
clone_size: -
cdr3_nt: TGCGCCAGCAGTGAGAGCCAGGGGCCAGATACGCAGTATTTT
cdr3_aa: CASSESQGPDTQYF

j_call: TRBJ2-7
v_call: TRBV28
d_call: TRBD1
clone_size: -
cdr3_nt: TGTGCCAGCAGTCCAACTGGGAGGGACAGGGGTGCTTACGAGCAGTACTTC
cdr3_aa: CASSPTGRDRGAYEQYF

j_call: TRBJ2-3
v_call: TRBV5-1
d_call: TRBD1
clone_size: -
cdr3_nt: TGCGCCAGCAGCCCGGGGACAGCCACAGATACGCAGTATTTT
cdr3_aa: CASSPGTATDTQYF

j_call: TRBJ1-1
v_call: TRBV2
d_call: -
clone_size: -
cdr3_nt: TGTGCCAGCAGTGTCGGAGGGACTGAAGCTTTCTTT
cdr3_aa: CASSVGGTEAFF

j_call: TRBJ1-1
v_call: TRBV28
d_call: -
clone_size: -
cdr3_nt: TGTGCCAGCAGTACCCCATCAAGGAGAAACACTGAAGCTTTCTTT
cdr3_aa: CASSTPSRRNTEAFF

j_call: TRBJ1-3
v_call: TRBV5-1
d_call: -
clone_size: -
cdr3_nt: TGCGCCAGCAGCGCAAGCCAGGGTGCGGGAAACACCATATATTTT
cdr3_aa: CASSASQGAGNTIYF

j_call: TRBJ2-2
v_call: TRBV6-6
d_call: -
clone_size: -
cdr3_nt: TGTGCCGGATTAGCGGCAGGACCCACCGGGGAGCTGTTTTTT
cdr3_aa: CAGLAAGPTGELFF

j_call: TRBJ1-5
v_call: TRBV30
d_call: TRBD1
clone_size: -
cdr3_nt: TGTGCCTGGAGTGTAAATTTTAGGGACAGGGTTTTTAGTCAGCCCCAGCATTTT
cdr3_aa: CAWSVNFRDRVFSQPQHF

j_call: TRBJ2-5
v_call: TRBV11-2
d_call: TRBD2
clone_size: -
cdr3_nt: TGTGCCAGCAGCTCCGGGACTAGATGGGAGACCCAGTACTTC
cdr3_aa: CASSSGTRWETQYF

j_call: TRBJ1-2
v_call: TRBV6-5
d_call: TRBD1
clone_size: few
cdr3_nt: TGTGCCAGCAGCGAGACAAGACAGGGAGTTGGGGACTACACCTTC
cdr3_aa: CASSETRQGVGDYTF

j_call: TRBJ1-3
v_call: TRBV27
d_call: -
clone_size: -
cdr3_nt: TGTGCCAGCAGTTCCGGATTGGACACATTCTCTGGAAACACCATATATTTT
cdr3_aa: CASSSGLDTFSGNTIYF